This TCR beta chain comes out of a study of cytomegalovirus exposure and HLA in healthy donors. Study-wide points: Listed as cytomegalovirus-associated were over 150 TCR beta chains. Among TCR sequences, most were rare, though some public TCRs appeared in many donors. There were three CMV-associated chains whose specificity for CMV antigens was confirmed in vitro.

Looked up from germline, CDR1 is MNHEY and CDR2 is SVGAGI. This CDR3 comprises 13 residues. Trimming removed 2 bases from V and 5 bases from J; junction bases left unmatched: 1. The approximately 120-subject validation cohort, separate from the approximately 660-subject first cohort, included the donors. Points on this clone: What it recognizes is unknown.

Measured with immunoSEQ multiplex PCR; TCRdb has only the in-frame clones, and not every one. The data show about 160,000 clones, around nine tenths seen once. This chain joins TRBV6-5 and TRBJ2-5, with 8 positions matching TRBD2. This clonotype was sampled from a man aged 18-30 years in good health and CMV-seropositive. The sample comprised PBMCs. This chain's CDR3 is CASSYRGGETQYF. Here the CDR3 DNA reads TGTGCCAGCAGTTACCGGGGGGGGGAGACCCAGTACTTC.